This passage covers 17 T cell receptor beta chains from one sample sequenced in a study of cytomegalovirus exposure and HLA in healthy donors. Primers: 60 Vbeta forward and 13 Jbeta reverse. Libraries were prepared by immunoSEQ multiplex PCR; TCRdb keeps only in-frame clonotypes and omits some of them. The data hold a few hundred thousand clones, with 70% to 90% observed a single time. The sequencing input was PBMCs. Receptors were obtained from a woman aged 60-75 years in good health and CMV-seropositive.

The CDR3 is CASSDTGNYGYTF. The CDR3 DNA reads as TGTGCCAGCAGTGACACGGGAAACTATGGCTACACCTTC. The chain joins TRBV6-4 to TRBJ1-2; D remains unclear. V was trimmed by 2 bases and J by 2 bases, leaving 6 bases between them. The length of the CDR3 is 13 residues. Germline CDR1 MRHNA, CDR2 SNTAGT.

The chain combines TRBV4-1 with TRBJ2-5; D is unclear. Gene TRBJ2-7 matches the end of the DNA better, so the J call may be wrong. CDR3 length: 13 amino acids. Looked up from germline, CDR1 is MGHRA and CDR2 is YSYEKL. The CDR3 reads CASSQVYSYEQYF. The DNA of the CDR3 is TGCGCCAGCAGCCAAGTATACTCCTACGAGCAGTACTTC.

The V call is TRBV11-2, the J call TRBJ2-4; no definite D call. CDR1 and CDR2 from the germline V gene are SGHAT and FQNNGV. Trimming pared 0 bases from V and 8 bases from J, leaving 11 bases between. This CDR3 comprises 14 residues. The CDR3 loop is CASSLDAPIDIQYF. CDR3 nucleotide sequence: TGTGCCAGCAGCTTAGATGCTCCTATTGACATTCAGTACTTC.

This clone was picked up a small number of times. This chain connects TRBV10-3 to TRBJ1-2, with D maybe TRBD1 (5 bases). This CDR3 has 14 residues. V lost 5 bases and J 9 bases, leaving 19 bases between the germline ends. Germline values: CDR1 ENHRY, CDR2 SYGVKD. The CDR3 sequence is CAISTGVGVLSYTF. The CDR3, as DNA: TGTGCCATCAGTACCGGAGTAGGGGTGTTAAGCTACACCTTC.

This clone was detected only a few times. This rearrangement joins TRBV5-5 to TRBJ2-7, with TRBD2 as a possible D gene (5 bases). CDR1 SGHKS and CDR2 YYEKEE come from the germline V gene (reference sequence). Trimming removed 2 bases from V and 2 bases from J, with 11 bases in between. This CDR3 has 14 residues. In nucleotides, the CDR3 is TGTGCCAGCAGCTTTCAGGCGGGCACCTACGAGCAGTACTTC. It translates to CASSFQAGTYEQYF.

The chain carries TRBV7-9 and TRBJ2-3, with 7 bases that match TRBD1. Looked up from germline, CDR1 is SEHNR and CDR2 is FQNEAQ (reference sequence). CDR3 size: 16 residues. Losses at the gene ends were 5 bases for V and 0 bases for J; bases not matched to a gene: 8. CDR3 sequence reads: CASSIPDRTSTDTQYF. As DNA, the CDR3 is TGTGCCAGCAGCATTCCGGACAGGACTAGCACAGATACGCAGTATTTT. The whole variable domain, remainder taken from reference TRBV7-9 and TRBJ2-3, is DTGVSQNPRHKITKRGQNVTFRCDPISEHNRLYWYRQTLGQGPEFLTYFQNEAQLEKSRLLSDRFSAERPKGSFSTLEIQRTEQGDSAMYLCASSIPDRTSTDTQYFGPGTRLTVL.

This chain links TRBV7-3 with TRBJ2-1, with no clear D. V was shortened by 5 bases and J by 8 bases, with 16 bases between the two germline ends. Germline V lookup: CDR1 SGHTA, CDR2 FQGTGA. This CDR3 is 14 amino acids long. The CDR3 coding sequence is TGTGCCAGCAGCCGCGGCATAGGCGTCTATGAGCAGTTCTTC. Its translation: CASSRGIGVYEQFF.

This sequence joins TRBV5-1 and TRBJ1-1; D possibly corresponds to TRBD1 (5 bases). The V and J ends lost 0 bases and 6 bases respectively, with 9 bases between them. Germline lookup yields CDR1 SGHRS and CDR2 YFSETQ. This CDR3 is 13 amino acids long. Here the CDR3 reads CASSLGDSSEAFF. For the CDR3, the DNA is TGCGCCAGCAGCTTGGGTGACAGCTCTGAAGCTTTCTTT.

This clone was seen only a few times. V usage is TRBV6-5 and J usage is TRBJ1-2; 10 nucleotides align to TRBD1. V was pared by 5 bases and J by 4 bases, with 7 bases of the junction left unmatched. Germline V gene data show CDR1 as MNHEY and CDR2 as SVGAGI. CDR3 length equals 15 residues. The CDR3 DNA is TGTGCCAGCAGTGGGGACGGGACAGGGGCCTATGGCTACACCTTC. It is translated as CASSGDGTGAYGYTF.

Points on this clone: An end of the junction differs from the germline gene, which may be a read error. The chain couples TRBV7-9 to TRBJ1-4; D call uncertain. Germline-derived CDR1 and CDR2 are SEHNR and FQNEAQ (reference sequence). CDR3 length: 12 amino acids. This CDR3 is CSSSSGDEKLFF. DNA of the CDR3: TGTTCCAGCAGCTCCGGGGATGAAAAACTGTTTTTT.

This clone was counted a few times. This rearrangement joins TRBV4-1 to TRBJ1-5; TRBD1 matches at 8 bases. J was trimmed by 6 bases and V by 3 bases; bases with no gene match: 4. The germline gives CDR1 MGHRA, CDR2 YSYEKL. The CDR3 loop spans 14 amino acids. The CDR3 coding sequence is TGCGCCAGCAGCCAGCAGGGGGCCGGTCAGCCCCAGCATTTT. This encodes CASSQQGAGQPQHF.

This chain connects TRBV7-9 to TRBJ2-1, with TRBD1 as a possible D gene (6 bases). V was trimmed by 2 bases and J by 2 bases, leaving 10 bases between them. Germline assignment: CDR1 SEHNR and CDR2 FQNEAQ (reference sequence). CDR3 size: 15 residues. As DNA, the CDR3 is TGTGCCAGCAGCTTAAGGCAGGGGCCCTACAATGAGCAGTTCTTC. Translating it yields CASSLRQGPYNEQFF.

This sequence joins TRBV5-1 and TRBJ1-1; 7 bases map to TRBD1. The CDR3 has 14 residues. The germline CDR1 and CDR2 sequences are SGHRS and YFSETQ. Unmatched junction bases numbered 3, after V lost 4 bases and J lost 0 bases. The CDR3, as DNA: TGCGCCAGCAGCCGGGACAGCATGAACACTGAAGCTTTCTTT. The encoded protein is CASSRDSMNTEAFF. The variable domain in full, completed from reference TRBV5-1 and TRBJ1-1, reads KAGVTQTPRYLIKTRGQQVTLSCSPISGHRSVSWYQQTPGQGLQFLFEYFSETQRNKGNFPGRFSGRQFSNSRSEMNVSTLELGDSALYLCASSRDSMNTEAFFGQGTRLTVV.

This clone was counted only a few times. The rearrangement uses TRBV28 and TRBJ2-3; 8 bases align to TRBD2. The CDR3 has 15 amino acids. The ends lost 3 bases at V and 3 bases at J; junction bases unmatched: 5. Germline CDR1 is MDHEN and CDR2 is SYDVKM. The CDR3 region has the DNA TGTGCCAGCAGTTTTCGGGGGGGCTCTACAGATACGCAGTATTTT. Translation gives CASSFRGGSTDTQYF.

V and J are TRBV10-3 and TRBJ2-1; 11 bases are shared with TRBD2. Trimming took 3 bases from V and 9 from J; bases not matched to a gene: 10. Germline V gene data show CDR1 as ENHRY and CDR2 as SYGVKD. CDR3 length equals 16 residues. The CDR3 here is CAISDMGGLAVFEQFF. In nucleotides, the CDR3 is TGTGCCATCAGTGATATGGGGGGACTAGCGGTCTTTGAGCAGTTCTTC.

The chain employs TRBV18 and TRBJ1-1, with D possibly TRBD1 on 6 matching bases. V dropped 6 bases and J dropped 4 bases, with 15 bases sitting between them. The germline CDR1 and CDR2 sequences are KGHSH and LQKENI. This CDR3 spans 14 amino acids. The chain's CDR3 is CASSPQGPGTEAFF. The CDR3 DNA reads TGTGCCAGCTCTCCTCAGGGGCCAGGCACTGAAGCTTTCTTT.

The chain employs TRBV11-3 and TRBJ2-2; TRBD1 aligns across 8 bases. CDR3 length: 14 residues. Unmatched junction bases numbered 3, after V lost 5 bases and J lost 4 bases. The germline gives CDR1 SGHNT, CDR2 YENEEA. The CDR3 sequence: CASSPGQATGELFF. CDR3 nucleotide sequence: TGTGCCAGCAGCCCGGGACAGGCCACCGGGGAGCTGTTTTTT.